These 27 T cell receptor beta chains originate from one sample sequenced in a study of blood T cell repertoires in COVID-19. Measured with immunoSEQ multiplex PCR; TCRdb has only the in-frame clones, and not every one. The sample carries approximately 150,000 clones, 79% recorded once. The sample was peripheral blood. The receptors shown here come from a man between 45 and 60 years old with active or convalescent COVID-19.

This chain links TRBV7-2 with TRBJ2-5, with 16 bases lining up with TRBD2. Germline CDR1 SGHTA, CDR2 FQGNSA. The CDR3 totals 18 residues. V lost 1 base, J lost 5 bases, and 7 bases stayed unmatched. The CDR3 nucleotides are TGTGCCAGCAGCTTAGGGGGACTAGCGGGAGGGTATAGGGAGACCCAGTACTTC. Translating it yields CASSLGGLAGGYRETQYF.

The J gene is TRBJ2-7, the V gene TRBV28; D remains ambiguous. The V gene lost 3 bases and the J gene lost 2 bases, with 17 bases spanning the gap. The CDR3 totals 16 residues. Germline CDR1 reads MDHEN; CDR2 reads SYDVKM. The CDR3 DNA is TGTGCCAGCAGTTTGCCTGGTGGCCAGGTGCCCTACGAGCAGTACTTC. This codes for CASSLPGGQVPYEQYF.

The J gene is TRBJ1-1, the V gene TRBV5-1; 8 positions agree with TRBD1. The V segment lost 4 bases and the J segment 1 base; nucleotides outside the gene matches: 6. The length of the CDR3 is 15 residues. CDR1 and CDR2 (germline): SGHRS, YFSETQ. CDR3 in amino acids: CASSATGGRNTEAFF. For the CDR3, the DNA is TGCGCCAGCAGCGCCACAGGGGGAAGGAACACTGAAGCTTTCTTT.

The chain has TRBV19 and TRBJ1-1, with D hard to call. Trimming took off 10 bases at V and 1 base at J, with 13 bases between the two ends. The CDR3 has 13 amino acids. The germline V gene has CDR1 LNHDA and CDR2 SQIVND (reference sequence). In DNA, the CDR3 is TGTGCCACTTTAGCTCTAGGGAACACTGAAGCTTTCTTT. Protein sequence: CATLALGNTEAFF.

The rearrangement links TRBV7-8 to TRBJ1-3, with a tentative D call TRBD1 (5 bases). The CDR3 spans 16 residues. Per germline, CDR1 SGHVS and CDR2 FQNEAQ. Trimming took 1 base from V and 0 from J, leaving 10 bases between them. The CDR3 DNA reads TGTGCCAGCAGCTTAGGGGGGGTTTACTCTGGAAACACCATATATTTT. It is translated as CASSLGGVYSGNTIYF.

This clone was counted only a few times. The gene calls are TRBV19 and TRBJ2-7, with a weak D call TRBD1 (6 bases). The germline gives CDR1 LNHDA, CDR2 SQIVND (reference sequence). This CDR3 spans 14 amino acids. Trimming left V 4 bases short and J 7 bases short, with 17 bases between. The CDR3 DNA is TGTGCCAGTAGTAAGGGAGACTCCAGGGGAGAGCAGTACTTC. Amino acid sequence: CASSKGDSRGEQYF. Full variable domain (outside the CDR3, taken from reference TRBV19 and TRBJ2-7): DGGITQSPKYLFRKEGQNVTLSCEQNLNHDAMYWYRQDPGQGLRLIYYSQIVNDFQKGDIAEGYSVSREKKESFPLTVTSAQKNPTAFYLCASSKGDSRGEQYFGPGTRLTVT.

The rearrangement uses TRBV25-1 and TRBJ2-1, with 10 bases matching TRBD2. Trimming took 1 base from V and 7 from J; bases not matched to a gene: 7. This CDR3 contains 16 residues. Germline CDR1 MGHDK, CDR2 SYGVNS. The CDR3 spells CASSESSGGWYNEQFF. As DNA, the CDR3 is TGTGCCAGCAGTGAATCTAGCGGGGGATGGTATAATGAGCAGTTCTTC.

The rearrangement uses TRBV24-1 and TRBJ1-4; D is unresolved. V lost 10 bases and J 3 bases, leaving 11 bases between the germline ends. This CDR3 is 13 amino acids long. Germline CDR1 is KGHDR and CDR2 is SFDVKD. DNA for the CDR3: TGTGCCACGACACAGATGGCTAATGAAAAACTGTTTTTT. It codes for CATTQMANEKLFF.

The V call is TRBV7-2, the J call TRBJ2-3; D not resolved. The CDR3 is 13 residues long. Germline V gene lookup returns CDR1 SGHTA and CDR2 FQGNSA. V gave up 5 bases and J gave up 7 bases, with 13 bases separating them. The CDR3 DNA reads as TGTGCCAGCAGCCCCCGGAGTGATCATACGCAGTATTTT. Translated, it gives CASSPRSDHTQYF.

The chain couples TRBV6-5 to TRBJ1-5; a possible D gene is TRBD1 (6 bases). Trimming pared 7 bases from V and 5 bases from J, leaving 12 bases between. The CDR3 is 13 residues long. Germline lookup yields CDR1 MNHEY and CDR2 SVGAGI. Written as DNA, the CDR3 is TGTGCCAGCACCCGGGACACCTATCAGCCCCAGCATTTT. Protein product: CASTRDTYQPQHF.

V is TRBV7-9 and J is TRBJ1-4, with TRBD1 matching over 8 bases. After removal of 1 base from V and 6 bases from J, the junction contained 4 bases not matched to a gene. This CDR3 is 15 amino acids long. Per germline, CDR1 SEHNR and CDR2 FQNEAQ (reference sequence). CDR3 coding DNA: TGTGCCAGCAGCTTAGGAGACAGGGGCTATGAAAAACTGTTTTTT. Its translation: CASSLGDRGYEKLFF.

This clone was observed once. The rearrangement links TRBV28 to TRBJ2-3; D may be TRBD2 (6 bases). The V end lost 2 bases, the J end lost 6 bases, and 18 bases lay between the germline ends. The CDR3 spans 16 residues. CDR1 MDHEN and CDR2 SYDVKM come from the germline V gene. The CDR3 DNA is TGTGCCAGCAGTTTAACGGTGGAGGGTTATGGGGATACGCAGTATTTT. As protein: CASSLTVEGYGDTQYF. The full variable domain, its missing parts supplied by reference TRBV28 and TRBJ2-3, is DVKVTQSSRYLVKRTGEKVFLECVQDMDHENMFWYRQDPGLGLRLIYFSYDVKMKEKGDIPEGYSVSREKKERFSLILESASTNQTSMYLCASSLTVEGYGDTQYFGPGTRLTVL.

This sequence joins TRBV2 and TRBJ1-5, with unresolved D. V lost 6 bases and J lost 0, with 12 bases in between. The CDR3 spans 15 residues. Germline V gene lookup returns CDR1 SNHLY and CDR2 FYNNEI. CDR3 amino acids: CASRRRPDSNQPQHF. DNA for the CDR3: TGTGCCAGCAGGAGGAGGCCAGATAGCAATCAGCCCCAGCATTTT.

In DNA form, the CDR3 reads TGCAGCGTTGAAGCTCCCTTGGGGCAGGGGGCGGGTGGCTACACCTTC. Protein: CSVEAPLGQGAGGYTF. The V gene is TRBV29-1, the J gene TRBJ1-2; 8 bases agree with TRBD1. CDR3 length: 16 amino acids. CDR1 is SQVTM and CDR2 is ANQGSEA in the germline V gene. V shed 1 base, J shed 7 bases, and the junction held 14 bases outside the gene matches.

This clone was observed a handful of times. The chain has TRBV7-9 and TRBJ1-2, with TRBD1 matching 10 bases. Germline V CDR1 and CDR2: SEHNR, FQNEAQ (reference sequence). The V and J ends lost 7 bases and 2 bases, in that order; junction bases with no gene match: 4. The CDR3 sequence is 14 residues long. The CDR3 is CASTWTGGNYGYTF. The CDR3 region has the DNA TGTGCCAGCACCTGGACAGGGGGGAACTATGGCTACACCTTC.

The rearrangement joins TRBV7-9 to TRBJ2-7, with 12 bases matching TRBD2. Trimming took 5 bases from V and 6 from J; bases not matched to a gene: 5. Germline-derived CDR1 and CDR2 are SEHNR and FQNEAQ (reference sequence). CDR3 size: 14 residues. The CDR3 spells CASSNLAGGREQYF. The CDR3 DNA reads as TGTGCCAGCAGCAACCTAGCGGGAGGGCGCGAGCAGTACTTC.

The rearrangement links TRBV18 to TRBJ2-1, with 9 bases matching TRBD2. Trimming cost V 2 bases and J 2 bases; bases outside gene matches: 7. The CDR3 spans 17 residues. Germline V CDR1 and CDR2: KGHSH, LQKENI. The CDR3 DNA reads as TGTGCCAGCTCACCAATACGGGCTAGCGGGGCCTACAATGAGCAGTTCTTC. This sequence encodes CASSPIRASGAYNEQFF.

J is TRBJ1-5 and V is TRBV7-9, with D uncertain. Looked up from germline, CDR1 is SEHNR and CDR2 is FQNEAQ (reference sequence). V was shortened by 5 bases and J by 2 bases, with 10 bases between the two germline ends. The CDR3 is made up of 14 amino acids. CDR3 protein: CASSARDGNQPQHF. In DNA form, the CDR3 reads TGTGCCAGCAGCGCGAGGGATGGCAATCAGCCCCAGCATTTT. Full variable domain (rest looked up from reference TRBV7-9 and TRBJ1-5): DTGVSQNPRHKITKRGQNVTFRCDPISEHNRLYWYRQTLGQGPEFLTYFQNEAQLEKSRLLSDRFSAERPKGSFSTLEIQRTEQGDSAMYLCASSARDGNQPQHFGDGTRLSIL.

Many counts were recorded for this clone. V usage is TRBV7-3 and J usage is TRBJ1-6; no clear D. The CDR3 loop spans 13 amino acids. Germline V gives CDR1 SGHTA, CDR2 FQGTGA. Trimming pared 4 bases from V and 7 bases from J, leaving 8 bases between. CDR3 DNA: TGTGCCAGCAGCTCCGCAGGAAATTCACCCCTCCACTTT. Residues: CASSSAGNSPLHF.

The V gene is TRBV10-3, the J gene TRBJ1-2; D perhaps matches TRBD1 (6 bases). The CDR3 has 14 amino acids. Germline assignment: CDR1 ENHRY and CDR2 SYGVKD. V dropped 6 bases and J dropped 3 bases, with 14 bases sitting between them. The CDR3 here is CAISLQGSDYGYTF. The CDR3 DNA reads TGTGCCATCAGCTTACAGGGCAGCGACTATGGCTACACCTTC.

The CDR3 nucleotides are TGTGCCAGCGGTCCCACAATGGGGGGGTCGGACAAAAACATTCAGTACTTC. It codes for CASGPTMGGSDKNIQYF. J is TRBJ2-4 and V is TRBV7-9, with 7 bases fitting TRBD2. V lost 8 bases and J lost 3; bases outside the gene matches: 16. CDR1 and CDR2 from the germline V gene are SEHNR and FQNEAQ (reference sequence). The CDR3 loop spans 17 amino acids.

The V gene is TRBV28, the J gene TRBJ1-2; TRBD1 might be the D (6 bases). Trimming left V 3 bases short and J 4 bases short, with 9 bases between. CDR3 size: 13 residues. Germline lookup yields CDR1 MDHEN and CDR2 SYDVKM. The CDR3 here is CASSFNRVYGYTF. DNA of the CDR3: TGTGCCAGCAGTTTCAACAGGGTCTATGGCTACACCTTC.

The chain employs TRBV10-3 and TRBJ2-7; 13 positions match TRBD2. Losses at the gene ends were 2 bases for V and 2 bases for J; bases not matched to a gene: 3. The CDR3 is 16 amino acids. Germline V gives CDR1 ENHRY, CDR2 SYGVKD. The CDR3 nucleotides are TGTGCCATCAGTGAGAGACTAGCGGGAGGCCCCTACGAGCAGTACTTC. As protein: CAISERLAGGPYEQYF.

The chain joins TRBV3-1 (or the pseudogene TRBV3-2) to TRBJ2-7; D is unresolved. The V end lost 4 bases, the J end lost 2 bases, and 6 bases lay between the germline ends. The CDR3 spans 12 residues. CDR1 is LGHDT and CDR2 is YNNKEL in the germline V gene (reference sequence). This chain's CDR3 is CASSLQTYEQYF. CDR3 in DNA: TGTGCCAGCAGCCTTCAAACCTACGAGCAGTACTTC.

This chain connects TRBV27 to TRBJ1-5; 9 bases agree with TRBD1. The germline gives CDR1 MNHEY, CDR2 SMNVEV (reference sequence). The CDR3 loop spans 17 amino acids. V lost 1 base, J lost 0 bases, and 4 bases stayed unmatched. As DNA, the CDR3 is TGTGCCAGCAGTTTATTGTGGACAGGGGATAGCAATCAGCCCCAGCATTTT. Translation gives CASSLLWTGDSNQPQHF.

This chain links TRBV11-2 with TRBJ2-1; 7 nucleotides agree with TRBD2. The CDR3 is 14 amino acids. V lost 3 bases, J lost 5 bases, and 4 bases stayed unmatched. Per the germline V gene, CDR1 is SGHAT and CDR2 is FQNNGV. CDR3 protein: CASSFAGVNNEQFF. The CDR3 DNA sequence: TGTGCCAGCAGCTTTGCGGGAGTCAACAATGAGCAGTTCTTC. Supplemented by reference TRBV11-2 and TRBJ2-1, the full variable domain reads EAGVAQSPRYKIIEKRQSVAFWCNPISGHATLYWYQQILGQGPKLLIQFQNNGVVDDSQLPKDRFSAERLKGVDSTLKIQPAKLEDSAVYLCASSFAGVNNEQFFGPGTRLTVL.

This clone was seen a single time. This chain connects TRBV30 to TRBJ1-3; D is unclear. V gave up 3 bases and J gave up 0 bases, with 15 bases separating them. The V gene's germline CDR1 is GTSNPN and CDR2 SVGIG (reference sequence). This CDR3 has 16 amino acids. The CDR3 loop reads CAWSSQRTPSGNTIYF. In nucleotides, the CDR3 is TGTGCCTGGAGCTCCCAGCGGACTCCCTCTGGAAACACCATATATTTT.